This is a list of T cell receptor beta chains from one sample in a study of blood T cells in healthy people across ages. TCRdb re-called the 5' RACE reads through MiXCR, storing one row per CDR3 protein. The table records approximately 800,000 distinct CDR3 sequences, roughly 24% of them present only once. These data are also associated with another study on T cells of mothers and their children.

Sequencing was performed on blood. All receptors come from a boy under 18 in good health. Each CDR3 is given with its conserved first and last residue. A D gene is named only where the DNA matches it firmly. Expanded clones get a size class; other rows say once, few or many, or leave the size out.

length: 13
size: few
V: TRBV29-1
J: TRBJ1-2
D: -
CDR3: CSVDPGRGYGYTF
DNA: TGCAGCGTTGACCCAGGGAGAGGCTATGGCTACACCTTC

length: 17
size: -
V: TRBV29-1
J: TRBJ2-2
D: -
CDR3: CSVDGLRGTQPTGELFF
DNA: TGCAGCGTCGATGGGCTGAGAGGGACCCAACCGACCGGGGAGCTGTTTTTT

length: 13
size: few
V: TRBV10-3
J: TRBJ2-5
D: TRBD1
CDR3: CAISERQGETQYF
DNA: TGTGCCATCAGTGAACGACAGGGAGAGACCCAGTACTTC

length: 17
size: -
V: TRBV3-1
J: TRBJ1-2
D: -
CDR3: CASSQDLWLGGNYGYTF
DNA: TGTGCCAGCAGCCAAGATCTTTGGCTCGGGGGAAACTATGGCTACACCTTC

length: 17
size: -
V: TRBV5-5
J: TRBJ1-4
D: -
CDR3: CASSLQLNRRSNEKLFF
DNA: TGTGCCAGCAGCTTGCAGCTAAACAGGAGGTCTAATGAAAAACTGTTTTTT

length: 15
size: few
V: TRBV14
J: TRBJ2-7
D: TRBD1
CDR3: CASSRWDRASYEQYF
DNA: TGTGCCAGCAGTCGTTGGGACAGGGCTTCCTACGAGCAGTACTTC

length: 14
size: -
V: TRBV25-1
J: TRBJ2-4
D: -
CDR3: CASRSGGTNSIQYF
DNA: TGTGCCAGCAGATCAGGTGGGACAAATAGCATTCAGTACTTC

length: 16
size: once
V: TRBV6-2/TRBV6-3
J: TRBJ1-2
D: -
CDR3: CASSTTPRRQNYGYTF
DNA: TGTGCCAGCAGTACAACACCTAGGAGACAAAACTATGGCTACACCTTC

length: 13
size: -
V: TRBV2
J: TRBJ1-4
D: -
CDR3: CASIQVPNEKLFF
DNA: TGTGCCAGCATACAGGTCCCTAATGAAAAACTGTTTTTT

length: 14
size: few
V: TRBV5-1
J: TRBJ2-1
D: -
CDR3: CASRSGGSSLEQFF
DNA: TGCGCCAGCAGGTCCGGCGGGTCCAGCCTTGAGCAGTTCTTC

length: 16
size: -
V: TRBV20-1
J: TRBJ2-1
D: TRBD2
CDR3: CSAVGLAGVFYNEQFF
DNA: TGCAGTGCCGTCGGACTAGCGGGGGTGTTCTACAATGAGCAGTTCTTC

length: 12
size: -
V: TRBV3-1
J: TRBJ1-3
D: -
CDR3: CASSQQGNTVYF
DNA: TGTGCCAGCAGCCAACAGGGAAACACCGTATATTTT

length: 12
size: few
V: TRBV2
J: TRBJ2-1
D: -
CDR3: CASSENYNEQFF
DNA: TGTGCCAGCAGTGAAAACTACAATGAGCAGTTCTTC

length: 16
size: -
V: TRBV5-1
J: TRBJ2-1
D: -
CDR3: CASSLVVGGRYNEQFF
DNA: TGCGCCAGCAGCTTGGTCGTCGGAGGCCGTTACAATGAGCAGTTCTTC

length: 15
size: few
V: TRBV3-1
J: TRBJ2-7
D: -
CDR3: CASSQGGTTPIEQYF
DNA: TGTGCCAGCAGCCAAGGAGGGACCACCCCCATCGAGCAGTACTTC

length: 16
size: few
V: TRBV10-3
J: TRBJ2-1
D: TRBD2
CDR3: CAISVGSGGASNEQFF
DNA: TGTGCCATCAGTGTAGGTAGCGGGGGGGCAAGTAATGAGCAGTTCTTC

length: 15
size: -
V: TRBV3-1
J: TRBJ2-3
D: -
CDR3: CASSQLSAYTDTQYF
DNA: TGTGCCAGCAGCCAACTTAGCGCCTACACAGATACGCAGTATTTT

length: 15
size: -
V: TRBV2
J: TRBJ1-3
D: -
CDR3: CASSEMKDSGNTIYF
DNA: TGTGCCAGCAGTGAAATGAAGGACTCTGGAAACACCATATATTTT

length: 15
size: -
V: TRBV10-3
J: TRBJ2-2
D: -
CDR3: CAISEGATTGGELFF
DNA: TGTGCCATCAGTGAGGGCGCGACGACGGGCGGGGAGCTGTTTTTT

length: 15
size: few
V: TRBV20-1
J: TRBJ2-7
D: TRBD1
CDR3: CSATLSWDRAYEQYF
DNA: TGCAGTGCTACCCTGAGCTGGGACAGAGCCTACGAGCAGTACTTC

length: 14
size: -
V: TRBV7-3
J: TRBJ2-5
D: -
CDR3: CASSENRDLETRYF
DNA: TGTGCCAGCAGCGAAAACAGGGATTTGGAGACCCGGTACTTC

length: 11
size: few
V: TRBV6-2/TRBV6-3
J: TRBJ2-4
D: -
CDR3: CASSQGSIQYF
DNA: TGTGCCAGCAGTCAGGGGAGCATTCAGTACTTC

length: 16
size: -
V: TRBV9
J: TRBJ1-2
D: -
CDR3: CASSPPHGQLLYGYTF
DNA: TGTGCCAGCAGCCCCCCCCATGGACAGTTGTTATATGGCTACACCTTC

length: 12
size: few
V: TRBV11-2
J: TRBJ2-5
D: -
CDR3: CASSSSAETQYF
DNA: TGTGCCAGCAGCTCCTCAGCAGAGACCCAGTACTTC

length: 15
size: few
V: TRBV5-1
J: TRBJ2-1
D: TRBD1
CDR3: CASSWGQGVSNEQFF
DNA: TGCGCCAGCAGCTGGGGACAGGGGGTCAGCAATGAGCAGTTCTTC

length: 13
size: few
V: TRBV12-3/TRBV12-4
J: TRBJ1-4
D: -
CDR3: CASSNEEAEKLFF
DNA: TGTGCCAGCAGTAACGAGGAGGCCGAAAAACTGTTTTTT

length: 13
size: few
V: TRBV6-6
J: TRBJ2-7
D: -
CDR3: CASSYSSGDEQYF
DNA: TGTGCCAGCAGTTACTCGAGCGGCGACGAGCAGTACTTC

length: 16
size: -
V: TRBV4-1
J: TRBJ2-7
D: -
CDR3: CASSQDMSPPSYEQYF
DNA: TGCGCCAGCAGCCAAGATATGAGCCCTCCATCCTACGAGCAGTACTTC

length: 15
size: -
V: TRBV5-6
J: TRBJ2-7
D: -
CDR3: CASTSVDGRSYEQCF
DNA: TGTGCCAGCACCTCCGTCGATGGGCGCTCCTACGAGCAGTGCTTC

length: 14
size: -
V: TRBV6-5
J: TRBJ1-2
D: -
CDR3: CASSYSSEGYGYTF
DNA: TGTGCCAGCAGTTACTCATCCGAGGGGTATGGCTACACCTTC

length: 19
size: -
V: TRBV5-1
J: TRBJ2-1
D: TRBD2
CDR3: CASSLVQLSGGVAYNEQFF
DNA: TGCGCCAGCAGCTTGGTCCAACTAAGCGGGGGGGTAGCCTACAATGAGCAGTTCTTC

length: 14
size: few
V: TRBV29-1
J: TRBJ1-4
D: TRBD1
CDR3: CSVTDRDGNEKLFF
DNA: TGCAGCGTGACAGACAGGGATGGTAATGAAAAACTGTTTTTT

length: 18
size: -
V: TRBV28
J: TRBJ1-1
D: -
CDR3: CASSLGESWRVMNTEAFF
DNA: TGTGCCAGCAGTTTAGGGGAGAGCTGGAGAGTAATGAACACTGAAGCTTTCTTT

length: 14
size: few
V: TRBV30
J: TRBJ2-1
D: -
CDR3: CAWSIGTDYNEQFF
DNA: TGTGCCTGGAGTATTGGCACCGACTACAATGAGCAGTTCTTC

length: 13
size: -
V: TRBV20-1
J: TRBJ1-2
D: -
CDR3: CSASEIPGDGYTF
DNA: TGCAGTGCTAGTGAAATCCCAGGAGATGGCTACACCTTC

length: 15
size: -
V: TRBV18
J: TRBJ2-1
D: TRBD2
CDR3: CASSPLAGPSNEQFF
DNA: TGTGCCAGCTCACCCCTAGCGGGGCCCTCCAATGAGCAGTTCTTC